Ten or more counts support the clone carrying this T cell receptor (beta chain). Its antigen is as yet unknown. CDR3-region Arm-PCR and iRepertoire HTBI primers produced the TCR beta libraries. Under the authors' procedure: From all samples, identification returned approximately 13 TRBJ and approximately 67 TRBV segments. Via MiXCR, TCRdb re-called the multiplex PCR reads, giving one row per CDR3 protein. Clone size and V and J calls follow TCRdb, not the original study. The top ten hold less than 9% of the sample, which has approximately 500,000 distinct CDR3 sequences, about 22% seen once. These data are taken from a study of regulatory T cells in long-lasting Graves disease. The CDR3 runs 15 residues. Germline V lookup: CDR1 SGHRS, CDR2 YFSETQ. Trimming took 4 bases from V and 3 from J, leaving 17 bases between them. General study findings and limits: Gene preferences differed: TRBV28, TRBJ1-2, TRBJ2-5 in persistent cases.

Noted time point: persistent/refractory GD, antithyroid drugs over 5 years with positive TRAb. Isolated PBMC RNA provided the starting material for the TCR library. The sequence was obtained from a female donor with Graves disease. This chain joins TRBV5-1 and TRBJ2-7; tentatively, D is TRBD2 (6 bases). The sequencing used peripheral blood mononuclear cells (PBMCs), collected when the disease was refractory, from a patient treated with antithyroid drugs. CDR3 bases: TGCGCCAGCAGCCTGTATGAGGGACTCCTCTACGAGCAGTACTTC. It encodes CASSLYEGLLYEQYF. The full variable domain, completed using reference TRBV5-1 and TRBJ2-7, is KAGVTQTPRYLIKTRGQQVTLSCSPISGHRSVSWYQQTPGQGLQFLFEYFSETQRNKGNFPGRFSGRQFSNSRSEMNVSTLELGDSALYLCASSLYEGLLYEQYFGPGTRLTVT.